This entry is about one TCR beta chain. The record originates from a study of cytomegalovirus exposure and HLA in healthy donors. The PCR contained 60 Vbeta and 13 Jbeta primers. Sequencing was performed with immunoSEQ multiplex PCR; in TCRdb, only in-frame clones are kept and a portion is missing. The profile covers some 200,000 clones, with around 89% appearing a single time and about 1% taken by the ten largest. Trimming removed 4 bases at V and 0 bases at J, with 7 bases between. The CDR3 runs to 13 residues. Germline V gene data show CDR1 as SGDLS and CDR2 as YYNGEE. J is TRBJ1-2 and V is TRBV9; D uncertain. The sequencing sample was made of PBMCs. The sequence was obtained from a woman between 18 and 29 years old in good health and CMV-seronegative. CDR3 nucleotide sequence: TGTGCCAGCAGCCCTGTCTCTAACTATGGCTACACCTTC. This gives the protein CASSPVSNYGYTF.